One sample yielded the 19 T cell receptor beta chains listed below, sequenced in a study of T cells in Graves' hyperthyroidism and ophthalmopathy (dated by TCRdb to the late 2010s). Library preparation was by multiplex PCR. The listed sequencing device is Illumina HiSeq 2000. The TCR beta CDR3 regions were amplified from RNA transcripts. A first-round RT-PCR of the TCR CDR3 used the HTBI primer set with the Qiagen OneStep RT-PCR kit. TCRdb reprocessed the public reads (quality trimming at Q25 with fastp, clone calling with MiXCR) and kept in-frame beta chains. Entries are consolidated by CDR3 protein sequence, retaining the most common genes and DNA. For this sample there are fewer than 900,000 distinct CDR3 sequences; approximately 18% appear just once. The ten largest clones take up 16% of the sample. What was sequenced was blood. These TCRs come from a woman between 50 and 59 years old with Graves' hyperthyroidism that later progressed to Graves' ophthalmopathy.

This clonotype has just a few counts. The V and J genes are TRBV3-1 and TRBJ1-2; possible D gene TRBD1, 6 bases. V was cut by 5 bases and J by 2 bases, with 12 bases left in between. The CDR3 runs to 14 residues. Germline CDR1 LGHDT, CDR2 YNNKEL (reference sequence). The CDR3 here is CASSTRTVNYGYTF. The DNA for the CDR3 is TGTGCCAGCAGCACCCGGACAGTGAACTATGGCTACACCTTC.

The V and J genes are TRBV6-2 or TRBV6-3 and TRBJ1-2, with TRBD1 matching over 8 bases. Germline V gene data show CDR1 as MNHEY and CDR2 as SVGEGT. The CDR3 extends over 16 amino acids. V lost 5 bases and J lost 3; bases outside the gene matches: 11. This CDR3 reads CASSRQGLSPDYGYTF. In DNA form, the CDR3 reads TGTGCCAGCAGTCGACAGGGGCTGTCCCCTGACTATGGCTACACCTTC.

The chain links TRBV28 to TRBJ1-2; D is undetermined. The CDR3 is 11 residues long. The germline V gene has CDR1 MDHEN and CDR2 SYDVKM. The germline V and J ends were trimmed by 8 bases and 2 bases, with 6 bases remaining between them. The CDR3 nucleotides are TGTGCCAGCGTCAAAAACTATGGCTACACCTTC. Protein product: CASVKNYGYTF.

The rearrangement uses TRBV20-1 and TRBJ2-1; D is possibly TRBD1 or TRBD2 (5 bases each). Germline V gene lookup returns CDR1 DFQATT and CDR2 SNEGSKA (reference sequence). The CDR3 sequence is 14 residues long. Trimming pared 6 bases from V and 6 bases from J, leaving 18 bases between. CDR3 protein: CSAPRDLSSNEQFF. Here the CDR3 DNA reads TGCAGTGCCCCTAGGGACCTCTCGAGCAATGAGCAGTTCTTC.

The chain has TRBV4-1 and TRBJ1-2; D call uncertain. The CDR3 has 14 residues. The V and J ends lost 1 base and 2 bases respectively, with 8 bases between them. Per germline, CDR1 MGHRA and CDR2 YSYEKL. The DNA for the CDR3 is TGCGCCAGCAGCCAAGGCATGCCAAACTATGGCTACACCTTC. This encodes CASSQGMPNYGYTF.

This clonotype was detected ten times or more. The chain couples TRBV5-5 to TRBJ2-3, with a weak D call TRBD1 (6 bases). The V end was cut by 4 bases, the J end by 5 bases, with 17 bases between. Germline lookup yields CDR1 SGHKS and CDR2 YYEKEE (reference sequence). The CDR3 is 15 residues long. CDR3 bases: TGTGCCAGCAGCGCTGTACCAGGGGCTTTAGATACGCAGTATTTT. Translated: CASSAVPGALDTQYF.

This chain joins TRBV6-5 and TRBJ1-5; tentatively, D is TRBD1 (6 bases). The V and J ends lost 0 bases and 2 bases respectively, with 8 bases between them. The CDR3 consists of 15 residues. Germline CDR1 reads MNHEY; CDR2 reads SVGAGI. CDR3 bases: TGTGCCAGCAGTTACTCCAGGGGTGGCAATCAGCCCCAGCATTTT. Protein product: CASSYSRGGNQPQHF.

This clonotype was observed at least ten times. The chain is built from TRBV5-1 and TRBJ2-3, with D perhaps matching TRBD1 (5 bases). The CDR3 runs to 12 residues. Germline CDR1 SGHRS, CDR2 YFSETQ. Trimming removed 1 base at V and 6 bases at J, with 6 bases between. CDR3 in DNA: TGCGCCAGCAGCTTGTGGGGCGATACGCAGTATTTT. This codes for CASSLWGDTQYF.

This clonotype was counted only a few times. The V and J genes are TRBV7-6 and TRBJ1-1; D is undetermined. The length of the CDR3 is 15 residues. The germline V gene encodes CDR1 SGHVS and CDR2 FNYEAQ. Trimming pared 5 bases from V and 2 bases from J, leaving 15 bases between. CDR3 DNA sequence: TGTGCCAGCAGCAAAGAGGCCCTTCCCAACACTGAAGCTTTCTTT. Translation: CASSKEALPNTEAFF.

The genes are TRBV7-2 and TRBJ2-6; no clear D gene. The CDR3 has 16 amino acids. V lost 0 bases and J lost 2, with 8 bases in between. Germline CDR1 and CDR2: SGHTA and FQGNSA. Written as DNA, the CDR3 is TGTGCCAGCAGCTTAGCTCCCCACCCTGGGGCCAACGTCCTGACTTTC. Translated: CASSLAPHPGANVLTF.

This clonotype was seen a few times. This chain uses TRBV4-1 with TRBJ1-4, with 9 bases matching TRBD1. The CDR3 runs 15 residues. Looked up from germline, CDR1 is MGHRA and CDR2 is YSYEKL. V shed 4 bases, J shed 7 bases, and the junction held 7 bases outside the gene matches. This chain's CDR3 is CASSPPGQGSEKLFF. The DNA for the CDR3 is TGCGCCAGCAGCCCTCCGGGACAGGGAAGTGAAAAACTGTTTTTT.

The chain combines TRBV5-6 with TRBJ2-1, with 12 positions matching TRBD2. V lost 2 bases and J lost 10; bases outside the gene matches: 1. CDR1 SGHDT and CDR2 YYEEEE come from the germline V gene. The CDR3 runs to 13 residues. CDR3 coding DNA: TGTGCCAGCAGCTTTGGACTAGCGGGAGAGCAGTTCTTC. As protein: CASSFGLAGEQFF.

J is TRBJ1-1 and V is TRBV29-1; D gene unclear. The V gene lost 6 bases and the J gene lost 1 base, with 12 bases spanning the gap. This CDR3 has 13 residues. Germline CDR1 and CDR2: SQVTM and ANQGSEA. The CDR3 DNA sequence: TGCAGCGTCGACCATTGGGGGAACACTGAAGCTTTCTTT. Residues: CSVDHWGNTEAFF.

This clonotype showed up many times. The chain combines TRBV20-1 with TRBJ1-5; tentative D call: TRBD1 (6 bases). Trimming took 3 bases from V and 3 from J, leaving 12 bases between them. The CDR3 has 14 residues. Germline V CDR1 and CDR2: DFQATT, SNEGSKA (reference sequence). The DNA for the CDR3 is TGCAGTGCTAGTGGGCAGGGGAACAATCAGCCCCAGCATTTT. Translated: CSASGQGNNQPQHF.

This clonotype was picked up many times. The CDR3 coding sequence is TGTGCCAGCAGACAGGGGCCAGATACGCAGTATTTT. It is translated as CASRQGPDTQYF. The chain uses TRBV3-1 and TRBJ2-3; 7 bases are shared with TRBD1. Losses at the gene ends were 6 bases for V and 4 bases for J; bases not matched to a gene: 1. The CDR3 is made up of 12 amino acids. CDR1 and CDR2 (germline): LGHDT, YNNKEL (reference sequence).

The table lists this clonotype with a few counts. The rearrangement uses TRBV19 and TRBJ1-5; TRBD1 matches at 9 bases. Trimming cost V 4 bases and J 6 bases; bases outside gene matches: 7. The CDR3 is 15 amino acids. Germline V CDR1 and CDR2: LNHDA, SQIVND (reference sequence). CDR3 in DNA: TGTGCCAGTAGTACCCGGACAGGGGTCCGTCAGCCCCAGCATTTT. Translated: CASSTRTGVRQPQHF.

This clonotype was seen a handful of times. The chain is built from TRBV29-1 and TRBJ2-7; weak D call: TRBD1 (6 bases). The CDR3 has 15 amino acids. The germline CDR1 and CDR2 sequences are SQVTM and ANQGSEA. The V gene lost 1 base and the J gene lost 4 bases, with 17 bases spanning the gap. The CDR3 DNA reads as TGCAGCGTTGAAGTATCAGGGGTTGAAGTGTACGAGCAGTACTTC. As protein: CSVEVSGVEVYEQYF.

As to this clonotype: Its ends do not fully match the called genes, so a read error is possible. The chain has TRBV19 and TRBJ1-5; D possibly corresponds to TRBD1 (5 bases). Germline V CDR1 and CDR2: LNHDA, SQIVND (reference sequence). The CDR3 has 13 amino acids. DNA of the CDR3: TGTGCCAGTAGGATAGACAGAGGGCAGCCCCAGCATTTT. Its protein product is CASRIDRGQPQHF.

This clonotype has at least ten counts. The chain links TRBV2 to TRBJ2-7, with 8 bases aligning to TRBD1. The V gene end was trimmed by 9 bases and the J gene end by 5 bases; junction bases not matched to a gene: 3. The V gene's germline CDR1 is SNHLY and CDR2 FYNNEI. The CDR3 runs 11 residues. In DNA form, the CDR3 reads TGTGCCAGGAGACAGGGGCACGAGCAGTACTTC. As protein: CARRQGHEQYF.